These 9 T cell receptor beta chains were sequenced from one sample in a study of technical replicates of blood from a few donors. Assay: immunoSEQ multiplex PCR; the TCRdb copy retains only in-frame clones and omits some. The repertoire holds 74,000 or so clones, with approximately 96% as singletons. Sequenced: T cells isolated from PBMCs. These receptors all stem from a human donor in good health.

This CDR3 is CASSFGPVLRDEQYF. CDR3 in DNA: TGTGCCAGCAGCTTTGGACCAGTCCTGAGGGACGAGCAGTACTTC. The genes are TRBV7-2 and TRBJ2-7, with TRBD2 as a possible D gene (5 bases). CDR3 size: 15 residues. V shed 3 bases and J shed 5 bases, with 17 bases lying between them. CDR1 and CDR2 (germline): SGHTA, FQGNSA.

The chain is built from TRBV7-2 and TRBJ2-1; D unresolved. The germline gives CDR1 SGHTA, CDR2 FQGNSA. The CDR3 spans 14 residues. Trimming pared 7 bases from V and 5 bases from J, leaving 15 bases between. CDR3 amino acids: CASTADTYDNEQFF. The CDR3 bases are TGTGCCAGCACCGCCGACACCTACGACAATGAGCAGTTCTTC.

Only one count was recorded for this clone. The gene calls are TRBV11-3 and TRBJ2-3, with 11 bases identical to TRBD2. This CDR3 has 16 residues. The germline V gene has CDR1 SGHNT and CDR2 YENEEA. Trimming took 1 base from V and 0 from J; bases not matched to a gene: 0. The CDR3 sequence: CASSLGTSGSTDTQYF. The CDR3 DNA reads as TGTGCCAGCAGCTTAGGGACTAGCGGGAGCACAGATACGCAGTATTTT.

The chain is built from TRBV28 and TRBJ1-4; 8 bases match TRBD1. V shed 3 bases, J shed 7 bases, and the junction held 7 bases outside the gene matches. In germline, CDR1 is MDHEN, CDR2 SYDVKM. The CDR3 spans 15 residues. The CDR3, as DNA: TGTGCCAGCAGTTTGGCACAGGGGGGTAGTGAAAAACTGTTTTTT. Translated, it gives CASSLAQGGSEKLFF.

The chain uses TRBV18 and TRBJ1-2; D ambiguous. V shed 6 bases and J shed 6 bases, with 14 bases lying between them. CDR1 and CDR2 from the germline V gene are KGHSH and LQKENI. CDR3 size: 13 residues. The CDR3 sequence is CASSLGRGNGYTF. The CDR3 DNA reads TGTGCCAGCTCCCTCGGGCGGGGAAATGGCTACACCTTC.

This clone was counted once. The CDR3 DNA reads TGTGCCAGCAGCAGGGAGGGGACAGGGTTCTACGAGCAGTACTTC. This sequence encodes CASSREGTGFYEQYF. This chain links TRBV9 with TRBJ2-7, with 9 bases lining up with TRBD1. V gave up 4 bases and J gave up 3 bases; unmatched junction bases: 8. Looked up from germline, CDR1 is SGDLS and CDR2 is YYNGEE. The CDR3 runs 15 residues. The full variable domain, completed using reference TRBV9 and TRBJ2-7, is DSGVTQTPKHLITATGQRVTLRCSPRSGDLSVYWYQQSLDQGLQFLIQYYNGEERAKGNILERFSAQQFPDLHSELNLSSLELGDSALYFCASSREGTGFYEQYFGPGTRLTVT.

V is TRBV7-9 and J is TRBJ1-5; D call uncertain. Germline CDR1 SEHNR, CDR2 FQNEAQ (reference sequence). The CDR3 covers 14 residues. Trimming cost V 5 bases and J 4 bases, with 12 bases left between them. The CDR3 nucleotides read TGTGCCAGCAGCATTGGAGGGTCTAATCAGCCCCAGCATTTT. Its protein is CASSIGGSNQPQHF.

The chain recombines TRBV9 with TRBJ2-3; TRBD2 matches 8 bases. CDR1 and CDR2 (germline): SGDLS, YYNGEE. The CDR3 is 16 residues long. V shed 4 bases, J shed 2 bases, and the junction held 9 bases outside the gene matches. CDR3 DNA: TGTGCCAGCAGCCCTCGGGAGGGGGGCTACACAGATACGCAGTATTTT. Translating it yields CASSPREGGYTDTQYF.

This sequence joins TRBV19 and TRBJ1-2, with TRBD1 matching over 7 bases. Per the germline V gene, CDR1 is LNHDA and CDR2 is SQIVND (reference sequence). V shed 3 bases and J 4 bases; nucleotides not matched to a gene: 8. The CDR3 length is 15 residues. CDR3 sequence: CASSMSPGTVYGYTF. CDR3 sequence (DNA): TGTGCCAGTAGTATGAGCCCTGGGACAGTCTATGGCTACACCTTC. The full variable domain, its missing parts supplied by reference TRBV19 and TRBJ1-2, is DGGITQSPKYLFRKEGQNVTLSCEQNLNHDAMYWYRQDPGQGLRLIYYSQIVNDFQKGDIAEGYSVSREKKESFPLTVTSAQKNPTAFYLCASSMSPGTVYGYTFGSGTRLTVV.